This entry describes one T cell receptor beta chain. The sample originates from a study of blood T cell repertoires in COVID-19. On the study more broadly: From the United States, Italy and Spain came samples of acute and convalescent COVID-19. Sample material is recorded as cDNA or gDNA derived from T cells, B-cell-depleted T cells, or PBMCs.

In germline, CDR1 is MDHEN, CDR2 SYDVKM. The V and J ends lost 6 bases and 5 bases respectively, with 16 bases between them. The CDR3 runs to 15 residues. Patients at the Seattle site were enrolled during active infection and followed longitudinally. Original processing notes: The assay estimated nucleated cells by amplifying reference gene primers. The protocol was immunoSEQ multiplex PCR, while the TCRdb copy is restricted to in-frame clones and leaves out a portion. That table gives V, J and clone size, and the DNA gave D and trimming. Of some 310,000 clones listed, around 87% are singletons. The receptor comes from a woman between 40 and 50 years old with COVID-19, enrolled during active disease. Material: peripheral blood. J is TRBJ2-2 and V is TRBV28, with a weak D call TRBD2 (5 bases). The CDR3: CASSLLGMGTGELFF. CDR3 nucleotide sequence: TGTGCCAGCAGCCTTCTCGGGATGGGTACCGGGGAGCTGTTTTTT.